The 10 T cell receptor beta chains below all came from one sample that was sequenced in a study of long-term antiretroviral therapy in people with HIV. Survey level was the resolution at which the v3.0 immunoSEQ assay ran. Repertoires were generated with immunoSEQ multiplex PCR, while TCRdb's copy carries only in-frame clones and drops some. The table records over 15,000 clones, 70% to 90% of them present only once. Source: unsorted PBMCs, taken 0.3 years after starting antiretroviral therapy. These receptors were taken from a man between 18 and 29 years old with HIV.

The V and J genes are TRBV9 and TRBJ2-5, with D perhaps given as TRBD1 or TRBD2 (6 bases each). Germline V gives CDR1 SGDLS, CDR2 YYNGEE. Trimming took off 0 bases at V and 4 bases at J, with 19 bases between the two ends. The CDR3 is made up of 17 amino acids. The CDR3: CASSVGRGTPTTETQYF. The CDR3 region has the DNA TGTGCCAGCAGCGTAGGGAGGGGGACACCAACGACAGAGACCCAGTACTTC.

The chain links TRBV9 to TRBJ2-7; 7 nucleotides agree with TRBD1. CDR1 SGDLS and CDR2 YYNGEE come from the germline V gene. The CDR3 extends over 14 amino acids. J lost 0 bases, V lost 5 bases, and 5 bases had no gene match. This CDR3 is CASSIGTASYEQYF. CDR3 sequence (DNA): TGTGCCAGCAGTATTGGGACAGCCTCCTACGAGCAGTACTTC.

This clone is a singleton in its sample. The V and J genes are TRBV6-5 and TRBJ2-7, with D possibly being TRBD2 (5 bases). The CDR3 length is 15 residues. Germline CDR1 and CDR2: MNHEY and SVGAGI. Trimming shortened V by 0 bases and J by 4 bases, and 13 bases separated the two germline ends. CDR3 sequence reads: CASSYSRENPYEQYV. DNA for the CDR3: TGTGCCAGCAGTTACTCGAGGGAGAACCCTTACGAGCAGTACGTC.

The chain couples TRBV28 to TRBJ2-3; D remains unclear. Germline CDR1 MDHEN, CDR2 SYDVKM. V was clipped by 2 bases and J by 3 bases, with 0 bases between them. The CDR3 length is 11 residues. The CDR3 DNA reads TGTGCCAGCAGTTTAACAGATACGCAGTATTTT. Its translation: CASSLTDTQYF. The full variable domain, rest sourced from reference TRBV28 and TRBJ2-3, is DVKVTQSSRYLVKRTGEKVFLECVQDMDHENMFWYRQDPGLGLRLIYFSYDVKMKEKGDIPEGYSVSREKKERFSLILESASTNQTSMYLCASSLTDTQYFGPGTRLTVL.

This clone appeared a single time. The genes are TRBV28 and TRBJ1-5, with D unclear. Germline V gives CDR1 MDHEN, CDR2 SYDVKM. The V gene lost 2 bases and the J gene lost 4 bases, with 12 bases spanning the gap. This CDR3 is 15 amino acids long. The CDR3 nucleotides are TGTGCCAGCAGTTTAGTGGACCGCAAGAATCAGCCCCAGCATTTT. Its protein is CASSLVDRKNQPQHF.

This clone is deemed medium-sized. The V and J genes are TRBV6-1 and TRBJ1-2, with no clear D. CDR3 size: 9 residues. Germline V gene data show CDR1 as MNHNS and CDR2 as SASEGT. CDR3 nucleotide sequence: TGTGCAACTAATTGGGGCTACACCTTC. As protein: CATNWGYTF.

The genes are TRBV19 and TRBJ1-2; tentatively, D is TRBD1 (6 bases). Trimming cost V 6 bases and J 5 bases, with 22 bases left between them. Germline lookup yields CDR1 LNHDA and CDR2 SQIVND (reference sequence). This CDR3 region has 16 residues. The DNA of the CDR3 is TGTGCCAGTAGCGAAGCGGACAGTTTTAGATCATATGGCTACACCTTC. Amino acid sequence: CASSEADSFRSYGYTF.

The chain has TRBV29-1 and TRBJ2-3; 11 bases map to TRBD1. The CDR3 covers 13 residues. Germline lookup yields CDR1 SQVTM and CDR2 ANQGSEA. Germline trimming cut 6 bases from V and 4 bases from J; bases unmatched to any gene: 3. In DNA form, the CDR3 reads TGCAGCGTGGACAGGGGGCGCCCAGATACGCAGTATTTT. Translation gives CSVDRGRPDTQYF.

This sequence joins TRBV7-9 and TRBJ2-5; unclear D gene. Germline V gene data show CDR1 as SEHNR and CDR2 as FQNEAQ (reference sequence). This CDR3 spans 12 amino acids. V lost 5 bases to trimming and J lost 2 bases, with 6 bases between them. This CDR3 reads CASSIAQETQYF. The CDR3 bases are TGTGCCAGCAGCATCGCTCAAGAGACCCAGTACTTC.

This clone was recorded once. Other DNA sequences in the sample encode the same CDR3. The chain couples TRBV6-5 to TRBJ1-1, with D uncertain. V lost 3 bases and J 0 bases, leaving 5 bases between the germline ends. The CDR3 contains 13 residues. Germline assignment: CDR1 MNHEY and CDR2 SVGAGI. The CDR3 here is CASSYLLNTEAFF. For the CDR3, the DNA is TGTGCCAGCAGTTATCTATTGAACACTGAAGCTTTCTTT.